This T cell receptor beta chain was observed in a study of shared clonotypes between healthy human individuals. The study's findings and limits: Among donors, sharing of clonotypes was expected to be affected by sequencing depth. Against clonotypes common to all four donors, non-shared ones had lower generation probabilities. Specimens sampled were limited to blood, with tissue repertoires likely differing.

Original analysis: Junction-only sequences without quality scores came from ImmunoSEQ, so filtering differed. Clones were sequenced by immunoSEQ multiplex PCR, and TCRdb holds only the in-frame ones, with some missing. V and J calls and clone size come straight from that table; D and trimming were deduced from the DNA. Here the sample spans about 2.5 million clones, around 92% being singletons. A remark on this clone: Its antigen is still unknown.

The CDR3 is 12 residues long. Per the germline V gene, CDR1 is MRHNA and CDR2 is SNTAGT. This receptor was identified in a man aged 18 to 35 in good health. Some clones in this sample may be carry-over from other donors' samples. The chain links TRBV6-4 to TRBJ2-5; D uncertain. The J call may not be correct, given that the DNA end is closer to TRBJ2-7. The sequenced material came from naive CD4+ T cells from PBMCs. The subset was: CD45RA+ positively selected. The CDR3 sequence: CASIAAPYEQYF. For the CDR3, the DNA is TGTGCCAGCATTGCGGCCCCATACGAGCAGTACTTC.